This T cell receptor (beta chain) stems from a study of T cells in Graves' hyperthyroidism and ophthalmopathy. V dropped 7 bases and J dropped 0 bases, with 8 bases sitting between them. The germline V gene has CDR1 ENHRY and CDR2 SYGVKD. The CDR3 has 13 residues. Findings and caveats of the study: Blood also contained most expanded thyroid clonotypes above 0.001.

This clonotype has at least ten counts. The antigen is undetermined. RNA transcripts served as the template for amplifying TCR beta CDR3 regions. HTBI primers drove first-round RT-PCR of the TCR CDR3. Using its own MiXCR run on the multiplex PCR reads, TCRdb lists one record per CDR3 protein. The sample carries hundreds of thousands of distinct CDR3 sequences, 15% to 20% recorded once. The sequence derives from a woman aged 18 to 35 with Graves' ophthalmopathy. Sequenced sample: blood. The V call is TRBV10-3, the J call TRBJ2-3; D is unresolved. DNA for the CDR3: TGTGCCATCACGAAGAGTAGCACAGATACGCAGTATTTT. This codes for CAITKSSTDTQYF.